This T cell receptor (beta chain) appears in the sequencing data of a study of shared clonotypes between healthy human individuals. The CDR3 runs to 17 residues. The germline V gene encodes CDR1 SGDLS and CDR2 YYNGEE. V gave up 6 bases and J gave up 0 bases, with 16 bases separating them. Clones were sequenced by immunoSEQ multiplex PCR, and TCRdb holds only the in-frame ones, with some missing. The table lists roughly 2.2 million clones, 85% to 95% of them singletons. The chain recombines TRBV9 with TRBJ2-6; the D gene is possibly TRBD1 (5 bases). Material: naive CD4+ T cells from PBMCs. Subset of the sample: CD45RA+ positively selected. The source is a man younger than 35 in good health. Some clones in this sample may be carry-over from other donors' samples. Here the CDR3 DNA reads TGTGCCAGCACTAAGGGATGGGGCTCCTCTGGGGCCAACGTCCTGACTTTC. Encoded protein: CASTKGWGSSGANVLTF.